Listed below are T cell receptor beta chains from one sample, sequenced in a study of blood T cell repertoires in COVID-19. Clones were sequenced by immunoSEQ multiplex PCR, and TCRdb holds only the in-frame ones, with some missing. The sample lists about 190,000 clones; around 90% were seen once. The material sequenced was peripheral blood. The receptors were gathered from a man in his forties or fifties with acute or convalescent COVID-19. Each CDR3 is given with its conserved first and last residue.

>TRBJ2-7|TRBV30|13
CAWKEQGAYEQYF
>TRBJ1-1|TRBV30|12
CAWRPQEAEAFF
>TRBJ2-5|TRBV9|14
CASSVQGATETQYF
>TRBJ2-2|TRBV19|16
CASRAPRRGNTGELFF
>TRBJ2-1|TRBV4-1|16
CASSQAVTGVYNEQFF
>TRBJ1-2|TRBV30|13
CAWSPGPNYGYTF
>TRBJ1-6|TRBV5-1|14
CASSLVSGQGAFHF
>TRBJ2-7|TRBV13|13
CASSLRGGYEQYF
>TRBJ1-1|TRBV7-2|15
CASSLAAGTNTEAFF
>TRBJ2-2|TRBV14|16
CASSHHRDRGSGELFF